This T cell receptor beta chain was found in a study of cytomegalovirus exposure and HLA in healthy donors. Study observations and caveats: Per published reports, the classifier diagnosed cytomegalovirus status with high specificity and sensitivity. Analysis performed later showed TCR beta chains linked to HLA being more clonally expanded than equally common others. Earlier findings revealed that most TCR beta V segments proved productive either about 87% or about 30% of the time.

The PCR contained 60 Vbeta and 13 Jbeta primers. The assay was immunoSEQ multiplex PCR, and TCRdb's table has in-frame clones only and misses some. Among roughly 110,000 clones listed, about 81% were seen once. Losses at the gene ends were 5 bases for V and 0 bases for J; bases not matched to a gene: 3. The CDR3 spans 15 residues. The germline V gene has CDR1 SEHNR and CDR2 FQNEAQ (reference sequence). As to this clone: The antigen is not known.

The sequencing input was PBMCs. The V gene is TRBV7-9, the J gene TRBJ1-3; 8 bases are shared with TRBD1. The sequence derives from a man aged 25 to 40 in good health and CMV-seropositive. The CDR3 spells CASSLGTGSGNTIYF. The CDR3 bases are TGTGCCAGCAGCCTCGGGACAGGCTCTGGAAACACCATATATTTT.